What follows describes a single TCR beta chain. Its target antigen remains unknown. Per-base quality was not reported, and no clone a single base away is much larger than it. This entry belongs to a study of T cell responses to AZD1222 COVID-19 vaccine (dated by TCRdb to about 2021). With respect to the entire study: AZD1222 recipients with second doses at about 4 weeks or about 12 weeks were pooled, because spike-specific TCR depth and breadth did not differ between schedules. A total of approximately 250 trial participants underwent TCR sequencing, of whom roughly 210 had received two doses of AZD1222 and 26 had received two doses of the MenACWY control vaccine. Enrollment into the trials was organized by age into subgroups of 18-55, 56-69 and 70-plus years, and those subgroups contained approximately 160, 26 and 62 TCR-sequenced participants, respectively.

The germline V gene specifies SGHTA as CDR1 and FQGNSA as CDR2. From the cysteine through the phenylalanine, the CDR3 covers 16 amino acids. The entry retains the CDR3 DNA only, 48 bases that are in frame from base 1. For this chain, trimming is 4 bases at the V end and 5 bases at the J end, and the number of junction bases without a gene match is 8. Study-level results and caveats: Epitopes outside the regions mutated in the B.1.351 and B.1.1.7 variants were reportedly recognized by nearly half of the unique spike-specific TCRs. Because no day 14 peak-response samples were available, repertoires were characterized only after the peak T cell response. CD4 TCRs associated with the vaccine covered the entire spike protein, and the dominant responses were in regions 160-218 and 743-854. Participants were mostly white British and included more females than males, and it was suggested by the authors that clonal diversity may have been underestimated. Spike-specific TCR breadth and depth rose significantly after two AZD1222 doses compared with day 0 and with MenACWY recipients. Conclusions about previously exposed vaccinees are limited because only a handful of AZD1222 recipients were SARS-CoV-2 seropositive at baseline. The 56-69-year group was small, and its depth increase did not reach significance, likely because of low power.

The CDR3 regions of human TCRbeta chains were analyzed by immunosequencing. Per the authors' processing: Repertoire TCRs were matched against a reference library of SARS-CoV-2-specific TCRs generated with the MIRA antigen-specificity platform. Breadth meant the fraction of unique TCRs that were SARS-CoV-2-associated, whereas depth meant the fraction of total T cells that were SARS-CoV-2-associated. Using the MIRA data, each spike-specific TCR was mapped to the spike region that the TCR reacts to and placed in a CD4 or CD8 class. Log10-transformed breadth and depth values were compared by one-way ANOVA with Sidak's multiple comparisons tests. The table comes from immuneACCESS by way of TCRdb, which keeps in-frame sequences with V and J called. Part of the clones is missing from these tables; in studies checked, under half for an unresolved V gene and the rest for unknown reasons. D and trimming were read from the DNA, whereas the V and J calls and clone size are those reported in that table. This sample holds about 96,000 clones; around 90% were observed only once. The ten largest account for about a quarter of the sample.

Read against the paper, the sample's time point label means: baseline before first vaccination. Samples from vaccinated people were obtained from the UK trials COV001 and COV002, which included a single-blind randomized controlled phase 2/3 trial of AZD1222 (ChAdOx1 nCoV-19) in healthy adults. For TCRbeta chain sequencing, PBMC samples from trial participants were taken at day 0 and at day 28 after the second dose. The sequencing used peripheral blood, collected on day 0 of AZD1222 vaccination. The sequence derives from an adult in good health. The chain links TRBV7-2 with TRBJ1-2; 12 junctional bases match TRBD1. At the DNA level, the sequence is TGTGCCAGCAGCTCGACCGGGACAGGGGGCGCGTATGGCTACACCTTC. This gives the protein CASSSTGTGGAYGYTF.